The 20 T cell receptor beta chains reported below all come from one sample, sequenced in a study of identical twins. TCRdb fed the 5' RACE reads into MiXCR, producing one record per CDR3 protein. The profile shows a few hundred thousand distinct CDR3 sequences, roughly 13% of them singletons. Separately, the same data were catalogued under a study of yellow fever vaccine responses in identical twins.

The material sequenced was CD4+ T cells sorted from blood. These receptors all come from a woman younger than 30 in good health.

J is TRBJ2-7 and V is TRBV20-1, with 10 bases matching TRBD1. This CDR3 comprises 15 residues. V shed 0 bases, J shed 3 bases, and the junction held 5 bases outside the gene matches. Germline V gives CDR1 DFQATT, CDR2 SNEGSKA (reference sequence). The CDR3 DNA is TGCAGTGCTAGAGATCCCGGGACAGGGGTCTACGAGCAGTACTTC. It specifies CSARDPGTGVYEQYF.

This clonotype was observed a handful of times. The gene calls are TRBV5-5 and TRBJ2-2; 12 nucleotides agree with TRBD2. In germline, CDR1 is SGHKS, CDR2 YYEKEE (reference sequence). There are 16 residues in the CDR3. Germline trimming cut 4 bases from V and 13 bases from J; bases unmatched to any gene: 14. The CDR3 DNA sequence: TGTGCCAGCAGCCCCGTGCTAGCGGGGGGGCGGGTCGTGCTGTTTTTT. It translates to CASSPVLAGGRVVLFF.

This clonotype was observed many times. V gene TRBV12-3 or TRBV12-4 combines with J gene TRBJ1-2, with 10 bases aligning to TRBD1. The junction had 9 bases not matched to a gene; V was cut back by 3 bases and J by 8 bases. This CDR3 is 15 amino acids long. CDR3 in amino acids: CASSFTGQGMRGYTF. The CDR3 nucleotides are TGTGCCAGCAGTTTCACGGGACAGGGGATGCGGGGCTACACCTTC.

The chain carries TRBV5-1 and TRBJ2-5, with D possibly being TRBD1 (6 bases). The CDR3 runs to 15 residues. CDR1 is SGHRS and CDR2 is YFSETQ in the germline V gene. V lost 0 bases and J 0 bases, leaving 9 bases between the germline ends. The DNA for the CDR3 is TGCGCCAGCAGCTTGGCCGGGACAAACCAAGAGACCCAGTACTTC. It encodes CASSLAGTNQETQYF.

The chain couples TRBV20-1 to TRBJ2-7; 11 bases match TRBD1. This CDR3 is built from 16 residues. V lost 0 bases to trimming and J lost 4 bases; unmatched junction nucleotides: 8. In germline, CDR1 is DFQATT, CDR2 SNEGSKA (reference sequence). The CDR3 is CSARDLRTGGIYEQYF. The CDR3 DNA sequence: TGCAGTGCTAGAGATCTGAGGACAGGGGGCATATACGAGCAGTACTTC.

V usage is TRBV29-1 and J usage is TRBJ2-3; no definite D call. CDR1 and CDR2 (germline): SQVTM, ANQGSEA. Trimming removed 3 bases from V and 1 base from J, with 11 bases in between. The CDR3 length is 14 residues. The CDR3 sequence is CSVERIWGTDTQYF. CDR3 in DNA: TGCAGCGTTGAGAGGATTTGGGGCACAGATACGCAGTATTTT.

In this sample, this clonotype turned up many times. The V and J genes are TRBV12-3 or TRBV12-4 and TRBJ2-3; D is perhaps TRBD2 (5 bases). V was trimmed by 5 bases and J by 1 base, leaving 10 bases between them. The length of the CDR3 is 14 residues. The chain's CDR3 is CASSGVGGTDTQYF. The CDR3 nucleotides are TGTGCCAGCAGTGGAGTCGGGGGCACAGATACGCAGTATTTT.

This clonotype showed up just a few times. This chain uses TRBV5-1 with TRBJ2-7; maybe TRBD2 (5 bases). The CDR3 spans 15 residues. CDR1 and CDR2 (germline): SGHRS, YFSETQ. The V end lost 0 bases, the J end lost 6 bases, and 16 bases lay between the germline ends. This CDR3 is CASSLGGSALREQYF. CDR3 in DNA: TGCGCCAGCAGCTTGGGCGGTAGCGCGCTACGCGAGCAGTACTTC.

Many counts were recorded for this clonotype. This sequence joins TRBV5-1 and TRBJ1-6; unclear D gene. The CDR3 loop spans 16 amino acids. CDR1 is SGHRS and CDR2 is YFSETQ in the germline V gene. The V and J ends lost 4 bases and 4 bases respectively, with 15 bases between them. The CDR3 region has the DNA TGCGCCAGCAGCCGCGTGGAGCTTCGGTATAATTCACCCCTCCACTTT. Translation: CASSRVELRYNSPLHF.

The chain couples TRBV6-1 to TRBJ2-7; D is unresolved. This CDR3 comprises 13 residues. The V gene lost 6 bases and the J gene lost 2 bases, with 11 bases spanning the gap. The germline gives CDR1 MNHNS, CDR2 SASEGT. The CDR3 DNA reads as TGTGCCAGCAGGAGCTTCAGGACCTACGAGCAGTACTTC. The encoded protein is CASRSFRTYEQYF.

V is TRBV4-3 and J is TRBJ2-3; D is ambiguous. V lost 0 bases and J lost 2, with 12 bases in between. There are 16 residues in the CDR3. Germline V gene data show CDR1 as LGHNA and CDR2 as YSLEER. CDR3 DNA sequence: TGCGCCAGCAGCCAAGATAGGCTAGTCGACACAGATACGCAGTATTTT. Its protein is CASSQDRLVDTDTQYF.

This clonotype appeared many times. The J gene is TRBJ2-3, the V gene TRBV29-1, with D perhaps matching TRBD1 (5 bases). The germline V gene has CDR1 SQVTM and CDR2 ANQGSEA. The CDR3 extends over 12 amino acids. Deletions cut 7 bases from V and 7 bases from J, with 15 bases between. The CDR3: CSAPREGYTQYF. Written as DNA, the CDR3 is TGCAGCGCCCCCAGGGAAGGTTATACGCAGTATTTT.

The chain has TRBV30 and TRBJ1-6, with TRBD1 matching 10 bases. CDR3 length equals 14 residues. The V gene end was trimmed by 0 bases and the J gene end by 7 bases; junction bases not matched to a gene: 0. CDR1 is GTSNPN, CDR2 SVGIG, per germline (reference sequence). Written as DNA, the CDR3 is TGTGCCTGGAGTGTGGGACAGGGGAATTCACCCCTCCACTTT. This codes for CAWSVGQGNSPLHF.

V is TRBV12-3 or TRBV12-4 and J is TRBJ1-3; possible D gene TRBD1, 5 bases. The CDR3 length is 13 residues. V lost 7 bases and J 2 bases, leaving 9 bases between the germline ends. CDR3 DNA sequence: TGTGCCAGCAACAGGAACACTGGAAACACCATATATTTT. Translated, it gives CASNRNTGNTIYF.

The CDR3 protein is CASSRDGAGAYNEQFF. As DNA, the CDR3 is TGTGCCAGCAGCCGAGACGGAGCGGGGGCCTACAATGAGCAGTTCTTC. This chain joins TRBV11-2 and TRBJ2-1; 8 nucleotides align to TRBD2. The germline CDR1 and CDR2 sequences are SGHAT and FQNNGV. J was trimmed by 2 bases and V by 5 bases; bases with no gene match: 8. The CDR3 has 16 amino acids. The whole variable domain, remainder taken from reference TRBV11-2 and TRBJ2-1, is EAGVAQSPRYKIIEKRQSVAFWCNPISGHATLYWYQQILGQGPKLLIQFQNNGVVDDSQLPKDRFSAERLKGVDSTLKIQPAKLEDSAVYLCASSRDGAGAYNEQFFGPGTRLTVL.

The chain links TRBV11-2 to TRBJ2-7; 9 positions agree with TRBD2. Germline V gene data show CDR1 as SGHAT and CDR2 as FQNNGV. The CDR3 runs to 18 residues. V lost 5 bases, J lost 0 bases, and 14 bases stayed unmatched. The CDR3 region is CASSARGRAGGSSYEQYF. The DNA for the CDR3 is TGTGCCAGCAGCGCCCGTGGTCGGGCGGGAGGGTCCTCCTACGAGCAGTACTTC. Filled out from reference TRBV11-2 and TRBJ2-7, the complete variable domain reads EAGVAQSPRYKIIEKRQSVAFWCNPISGHATLYWYQQILGQGPKLLIQFQNNGVVDDSQLPKDRFSAERLKGVDSTLKIQPAKLEDSAVYLCASSARGRAGGSSYEQYFGPGTRLTVT.

This clonotype has a handful of counts. CDR3 bases: TGCAGTGCTAGCTTGGGACTAGTTGTAAATGAGCAGTTCTTC. It codes for CSASLGLVVNEQFF. The chain links TRBV20-1 to TRBJ2-1; 8 bases line up with TRBD2. This CDR3 comprises 14 residues. V dropped 3 bases and J dropped 7; count of bases not matched to a gene: 8. Germline values: CDR1 DFQATT, CDR2 SNEGSKA (reference sequence).

This clonotype was seen ten or more times. The rearrangement uses TRBV4-3 and TRBJ2-1; no clear D. The CDR3 has 16 amino acids. Germline loops: CDR1 LGHNA, CDR2 YSLEER. Trimming left V 0 bases short and J 9 bases short, with 18 bases between. The CDR3 here is CASSQELQRPRAEQFF. In DNA form, the CDR3 reads TGCGCCAGCAGCCAAGAACTGCAACGACCCCGGGCTGAGCAGTTCTTC.

This clonotype was observed a few times. The chain couples TRBV28 to TRBJ2-7, with D possibly matching TRBD1 (6 bases). V dropped 6 bases and J dropped 1 base, with 16 bases sitting between them. This CDR3 comprises 15 residues. The V gene's germline CDR1 is MDHEN and CDR2 SYDVKM. As DNA, the CDR3 is TGTGCCAGCAGCGCGACCGACCAGGGGTCCTACGAGCAGTACTTC. Protein product: CASSATDQGSYEQYF.

V gene TRBV5-1 combines with J gene TRBJ2-1; TRBD2 is a possible D gene (5 bases). The CDR3 spans 15 residues. Trimming took off 0 bases at V and 0 bases at J, with 7 bases between the two ends. Germline V gene sequence: CDR1 SGHRS, CDR2 YFSETQ. CDR3 amino acids: CASSLEAASYNEQFF. DNA of the CDR3: TGCGCCAGCAGCTTGGAAGCGGCCTCCTACAATGAGCAGTTCTTC.